This T cell receptor (beta chain) emerged from a study of T-cell memory formation after mild COVID-19. Study-wide findings and caveats: Clones contracting day 15 to 85 were balanced CD4/CD8; later expanders leaned CD4+.

The CDR3 is 16 amino acids. Germline V gene data show CDR1 as MNHEY and CDR2 as SVGAGI. Trimming removed 8 bases at V and 3 bases at J, with 22 bases between. Points on this clonotype: The antigen is not known.

Constant-segment primers and 5'RACE yielded cDNA libraries for TCR alpha and TCR beta, each carrying sample barcodes and UMIs. Using its own MiXCR run on the 5' RACE reads, TCRdb lists one record per CDR3 protein. The sample consists of approximately 440,000 distinct CDR3 sequences, about 19% of them appearing once. The source of this sequence is an adult woman who had mild COVID-19 (a few samples of this study predate the infection). Cell type and time point are not known. The genes are TRBV6-5 and TRBJ1-2; tentative D call: TRBD1 (5 bases). Material for sequencing was PBMCs or a T cell subset sorted from them (not recorded which). The CDR3: CASGRPGRAWYYGYTF. The CDR3 DNA sequence: TGTGCCAGCGGCAGACCAGGCAGGGCATGGTACTATGGCTACACCTTC.